This T cell receptor beta chain was sequenced in a study of blood T cell repertoires in COVID-19. The overall study: The cDNA or gDNA used as material had been derived from T cells, B-cell-depleted T cells, or PBMCs.

The CDR3 is 17 residues long. Germline V CDR1 and CDR2: ENHRY, SYGVKD. V lost 6 bases and J lost 6, with 27 bases in between. Repertoires were generated with immunoSEQ multiplex PCR, while TCRdb's copy carries only in-frame clones and drops some. Here the sample spans roughly 260,000 clones, around 86% being singletons. This rearrangement joins TRBV10-3 to TRBJ2-7, with D perhaps matching TRBD2 (7 bases). The sample consisted of peripheral blood. The receptor was derived from a middle-aged man who had recovered from COVID-19. Written as DNA, the CDR3 is TGTGCCATCAGAGCCGGGGGGACGGACACAGGGTTCCGCGAGCAGTACTTC. Amino acid sequence: CAIRAGGTDTGFREQYF.